These 21 T cell receptor beta chains share one sample of origin, sequenced in a study of T cell responses to AZD1222 COVID-19 vaccine. Sequencing was performed with immunoSEQ multiplex PCR; in TCRdb, only in-frame clones are kept and a portion is missing. This table holds around 140,000 clones, approximately 93% found once. Sample: peripheral blood, taken on day 0 of AZD1222 vaccination. The receptor source for this set is an adult in good health.

The CDR3: CSAPDSYGYTF. The CDR3 DNA reads as TGCAGTGCCCCGGACAGCTATGGCTACACCTTC. The V and J genes are TRBV20-1 and TRBJ1-2; perhaps TRBD1 as D (6 bases). In germline, CDR1 is DFQATT, CDR2 SNEGSKA (reference sequence). CDR3 size: 11 residues. V lost 6 bases to trimming and J lost 4 bases, with 9 bases between them.

This chain joins TRBV5-1 and TRBJ1-2, with 7 bases fitting TRBD1. Germline V CDR1 and CDR2: SGHRS, YFSETQ. The CDR3 covers 16 residues. Trimming at V came to 2 bases and at J to 4 bases, leaving 11 bases not matched to a gene. The CDR3 bases are TGCGCCAGCAGCTTCCGCAAAAGGGGGCGTACCTATGGCTACACCTTC. Protein sequence: CASSFRKRGRTYGYTF. Combining the CDR3 with reference TRBV5-1 and TRBJ1-2 gives the whole variable domain KAGVTQTPRYLIKTRGQQVTLSCSPISGHRSVSWYQQTPGQGLQFLFEYFSETQRNKGNFPGRFSGRQFSNSRSEMNVSTLELGDSALYLCASSFRKRGRTYGYTFGSGTRLTVV.

This clone was counted once. The chain joins TRBV19 to TRBJ2-1; 8 bases are a match to TRBD2. CDR1 and CDR2 from the germline V gene are LNHDA and SQIVND (reference sequence). V lost 9 bases and J lost 8; bases outside the gene matches: 12. The CDR3 covers 14 residues. The CDR3 DNA sequence: TGTGCCAGCCTATCGAGCGGGAGCGGGGATGAGCAGTTCTTC. Protein product: CASLSSGSGDEQFF.

The genes are TRBV7-9 and TRBJ1-1; D gene unclear. Deletions cut 3 bases from V and 0 bases from J, with 8 bases between. This CDR3 comprises 14 residues. CDR1 SEHNR and CDR2 FQNEAQ come from the germline V gene (reference sequence). The CDR3 sequence is CASSFAGMNTEAFF. DNA for the CDR3: TGTGCCAGCAGCTTTGCAGGCATGAACACTGAAGCTTTCTTT. Variable domain in full (rest from reference TRBV7-9 and TRBJ1-1): DTGVSQNPRHKITKRGQNVTFRCDPISEHNRLYWYRQTLGQGPEFLTYFQNEAQLEKSRLLSDRFSAERPKGSFSTLEIQRTEQGDSAMYLCASSFAGMNTEAFFGQGTRLTVV.

The rearrangement links TRBV3-1 (or the pseudogene TRBV3-2) to TRBJ2-7; 8 bases are a match to TRBD2. Germline values: CDR1 LGHDT, CDR2 YNNKEL (reference sequence). The CDR3 is made up of 13 amino acids. The J segment lost 3 bases and the V segment lost 3 bases, leaving 1 base of the junction unmatched. The CDR3, as DNA: TGTGCCAGCAGCCAGCGGGAGGACTACGAGCAGTACTTC. Translating gives CASSQREDYEQYF.

This rearrangement joins TRBV7-9 to TRBJ2-7, with TRBD2 matching over 15 bases. Trimming took 2 bases from V and 4 from J; bases not matched to a gene: 9. The CDR3 has 18 amino acids. The germline CDR1 and CDR2 sequences are SEHNR and FQNEAQ (reference sequence). The CDR3 is CASSLTPGLAGGLYEQYF. CDR3 bases: TGTGCCAGCAGCTTAACACCGGGACTAGCGGGAGGATTGTACGAGCAGTACTTC.

The chain couples TRBV11-3 to TRBJ1-1, with a possible D match to TRBD1 (5 bases). Per the germline V gene, CDR1 is SGHNT and CDR2 is YENEEA. The CDR3 covers 13 residues. The germline V and J ends were trimmed by 5 bases and 11 bases, with 18 bases remaining between them. CDR3 in DNA: TGTGCCAGCAGCCGCAGCCCGGCAGGGAACGCTTTCTTT. Translating it yields CASSRSPAGNAFF.

V usage is TRBV2 and J usage is TRBJ1-4, with D hard to call. This CDR3 comprises 13 residues. Looked up from germline, CDR1 is SNHLY and CDR2 is FYNNEI. V dropped 2 bases and J dropped 14 bases, with 15 bases sitting between them. CDR3 sequence reads: CASSELLAGYLFF. Here the CDR3 DNA reads TGTGCCAGCAGTGAACTGTTGGCGGGATACCTGTTTTTT.

The chain combines TRBV5-6 with TRBJ1-5, with D unresolved. V lost 4 bases and J lost 1, with 6 bases in between. The CDR3 is made up of 13 amino acids. CDR1 SGHDT and CDR2 YYEEEE come from the germline V gene. DNA for the CDR3: TGTGCCAGCAGCAGCTGGAGCAATCAGCCCCAGCATTTT. Its translation is CASSSWSNQPQHF.

A single count supports this clone. The chain recombines TRBV5-5 with TRBJ1-5; D remains ambiguous. CDR1 is SGHKS, CDR2 YYEKEE, per germline (reference sequence). V lost 4 bases and J 7 bases, leaving 12 bases between the germline ends. This CDR3 is built from 13 residues. CDR3 sequence: CASSLARAQPQHF. The CDR3 DNA is TGTGCCAGCAGCCTCGCACGGGCCCAGCCCCAGCATTTT. The whole variable domain, filled in from reference TRBV5-5 and TRBJ1-5, reads DAGVTQSPTHLIKTRGQQVTLRCSPISGHKSVSWYQQVLGQGPQFIFQYYEKEERGRGNFPDRFSARQFPNYSSELNVNALLLGDSALYLCASSLARAQPQHFGDGTRLSIL.

The CDR3 nucleotides read TGTGCCATCAGTGCGGGAGGGCCTTTAAATGAGCAGTTCTTC. Translated: CAISAGGPLNEQFF. The chain has TRBV10-3 and TRBJ2-1; 8 positions agree with TRBD2. CDR3 length equals 14 residues. Germline V gene lookup returns CDR1 ENHRY and CDR2 SYGVKD. After removal of 4 bases from V and 7 bases from J, the junction contained 6 bases not matched to a gene.

Only one count was recorded for this clone. The chain has TRBV10-2 and TRBJ2-1; D not resolved. The CDR3 consists of 15 residues. The ends were cut back, 0 bases at V and 0 bases at J, with 6 bases in the middle. In germline, CDR1 is WSHSY, CDR2 SAAADI. The chain's CDR3 is CASSESWDSYNEQFF. CDR3 nucleotides: TGCGCCAGCAGTGAGTCGTGGGACTCCTACAATGAGCAGTTCTTC.

The CDR3 here is CASSPETGNQPQHF. The CDR3 DNA reads as TGTGCCAGCAGCCCGGAGACAGGGAATCAGCCCCAGCATTTT. The V call is TRBV6-1, the J call TRBJ1-5, with 7 nucleotides matching TRBD1. Looked up from germline, CDR1 is MNHNS and CDR2 is SASEGT. The ends lost 6 bases at V and 4 bases at J; junction bases unmatched: 6. The length of the CDR3 is 14 residues.

This chain links TRBV6-5 with TRBJ1-1, with D unresolved. The V gene lost 6 bases and the J gene lost 1 base, with 9 bases spanning the gap. In germline, CDR1 is MNHEY, CDR2 SVGAGI. CDR3 length equals 13 residues. The CDR3 nucleotides read TGTGCCAGCAGGGTGGACGGGAACACTGAAGCTTTCTTT. Protein: CASRVDGNTEAFF.

The J gene is TRBJ2-2, the V gene TRBV20-1, with D hard to call. The CDR3 has 13 residues. With 3 bases removed from V and 5 bases from J, the gap between germline ends came to 10 bases. CDR1 and CDR2 (germline): DFQATT, SNEGSKA (reference sequence). The CDR3: CSASSRRTGELFF. Here the CDR3 DNA reads TGCAGTGCTAGTTCTAGGAGAACCGGGGAGCTGTTTTTT.

The genes are TRBV19 and TRBJ1-1, with 7 bases identical to TRBD1. CDR3 length: 15 amino acids. V lost 5 bases to trimming and J lost 1 base; unmatched junction nucleotides: 7. Germline V CDR1 and CDR2: LNHDA, SQIVND (reference sequence). The CDR3 loop is CASSYVGTENTEAFF. The CDR3 DNA is TGTGCCAGTAGTTACGTCGGGACAGAGAACACTGAAGCTTTCTTT. The full variable domain, completed using reference TRBV19 and TRBJ1-1, is DGGITQSPKYLFRKEGQNVTLSCEQNLNHDAMYWYRQDPGQGLRLIYYSQIVNDFQKGDIAEGYSVSREKKESFPLTVTSAQKNPTAFYLCASSYVGTENTEAFFGQGTRLTVV.

V usage is TRBV30 and J usage is TRBJ2-2, with D maybe TRBD1 (5 bases). The CDR3 contains 13 residues. The V end was cut by 1 base, the J end by 3 bases, with 6 bases between. The germline CDR1 and CDR2 sequences are GTSNPN and SVGIG (reference sequence). The CDR3 sequence is CAWSGQYTGELFF. CDR3 coding DNA: TGTGCCTGGAGTGGACAGTACACCGGGGAGCTGTTTTTT. The whole variable domain, remainder taken from reference TRBV30 and TRBJ2-2, is SQTIHQWPATLVQPVGSPLSLECTVEGTSNPNLYWYRQAAGRGLQLLFYSVGIGQISSEVPQNLSASRPQDRQFILSSKKLLLSDSGFYLCAWSGQYTGELFFGEGSRLTVL.

This rearrangement joins TRBV2 to TRBJ1-2; 8 bases fit TRBD1. V shed 2 bases, J shed 8 bases, and the junction held 10 bases outside the gene matches. This CDR3 spans 15 amino acids. Germline CDR1 SNHLY, CDR2 FYNNEI. The CDR3 region is CASSESPGGRSGYTF. CDR3 nucleotide sequence: TGTGCCAGCAGTGAAAGTCCAGGGGGCCGGAGCGGCTACACCTTC.

CDR3 sequence reads: CASSPLPGGNEKLFF. CDR3 DNA: TGCGCCAGCAGCCCGCTCCCGGGAGGGAACGAAAAACTGTTTTTT. The chain has TRBV4-1 and TRBJ1-4; no definite D call. Germline values: CDR1 MGHRA, CDR2 YSYEKL. CDR3 length: 15 amino acids. V shed 4 bases and J shed 8 bases, with 17 bases lying between them.

The chain carries TRBV30 and TRBJ2-1; D is possibly TRBD1 or TRBD2 (5 bases each). This CDR3 has 13 residues. The germline V gene encodes CDR1 GTSNPN and CDR2 SVGIG (reference sequence). V was shortened by 0 bases and J by 10 bases, with 13 bases between the two germline ends. The CDR3 is CAWSVGGPGEQFF. DNA of the CDR3: TGTGCCTGGAGTGTTGGGGGACCGGGGGAGCAGTTCTTC. Full variable domain (outside the CDR3, taken from reference TRBV30 and TRBJ2-1): SQTIHQWPATLVQPVGSPLSLECTVEGTSNPNLYWYRQAAGRGLQLLFYSVGIGQISSEVPQNLSASRPQDRQFILSSKKLLLSDSGFYLCAWSVGGPGEQFFGPGTRLTVL.

The J gene is TRBJ1-5, the V gene TRBV20-1; D call uncertain. CDR3 size: 13 residues. The germline CDR1 and CDR2 sequences are DFQATT and SNEGSKA (reference sequence). Trimming stripped 3 bases from V and 5 bases from J, with 11 bases between. DNA for the CDR3: TGCAGTGCTAGTCTATCAGCTTATCAGCCCCAGCATTTT. Its protein product is CSASLSAYQPQHF.